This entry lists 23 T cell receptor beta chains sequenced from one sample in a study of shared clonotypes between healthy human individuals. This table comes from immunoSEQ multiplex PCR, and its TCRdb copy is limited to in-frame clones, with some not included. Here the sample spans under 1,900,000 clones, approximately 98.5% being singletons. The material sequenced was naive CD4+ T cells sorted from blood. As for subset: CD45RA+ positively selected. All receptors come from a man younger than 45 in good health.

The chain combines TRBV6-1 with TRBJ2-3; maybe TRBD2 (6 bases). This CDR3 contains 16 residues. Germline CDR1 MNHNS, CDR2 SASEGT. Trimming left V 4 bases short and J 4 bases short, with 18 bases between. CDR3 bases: TGTGCCAGCAGTGGTGGAGGGGTGATATATGCAGATACGCAGTATTTT. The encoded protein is CASSGGGVIYADTQYF.

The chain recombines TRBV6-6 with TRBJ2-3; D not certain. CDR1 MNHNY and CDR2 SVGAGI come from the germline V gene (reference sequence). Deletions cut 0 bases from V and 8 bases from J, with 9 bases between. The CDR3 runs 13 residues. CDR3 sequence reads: CASSYSSSSTQYF. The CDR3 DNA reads TGTGCCAGCAGTTACTCGAGCAGCTCTACGCAGTATTTT.

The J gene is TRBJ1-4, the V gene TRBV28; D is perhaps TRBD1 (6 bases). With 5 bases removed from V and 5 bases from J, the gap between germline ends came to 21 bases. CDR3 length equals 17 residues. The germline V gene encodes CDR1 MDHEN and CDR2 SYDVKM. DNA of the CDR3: TGTGCCAGCAGTCGAACAGGGCAGTTGCGAGAGAATGAAAAACTGTTTTTT. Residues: CASSRTGQLRENEKLFF. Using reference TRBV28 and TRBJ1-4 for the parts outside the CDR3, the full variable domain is DVKVTQSSRYLVKRTGEKVFLECVQDMDHENMFWYRQDPGLGLRLIYFSYDVKMKEKGDIPEGYSVSREKKERFSLILESASTNQTSMYLCASSRTGQLRENEKLFFGSGTQLSVL.

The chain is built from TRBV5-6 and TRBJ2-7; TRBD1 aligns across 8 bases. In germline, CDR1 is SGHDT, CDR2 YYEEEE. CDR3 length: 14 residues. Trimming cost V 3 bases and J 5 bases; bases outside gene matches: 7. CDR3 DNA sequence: TGTGCCAGCAGCTCGTTGGACAGGGAAAACGAGCAGTACTTC. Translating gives CASSSLDRENEQYF.

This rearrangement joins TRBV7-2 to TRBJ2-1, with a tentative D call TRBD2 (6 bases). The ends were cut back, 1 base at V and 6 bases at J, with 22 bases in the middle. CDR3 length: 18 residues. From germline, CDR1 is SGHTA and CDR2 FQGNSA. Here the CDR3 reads CASSLEPFRAGRRNEQFF. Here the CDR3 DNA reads TGTGCCAGCAGCTTAGAACCCTTTAGGGCAGGGAGGCGCAATGAGCAGTTCTTC.

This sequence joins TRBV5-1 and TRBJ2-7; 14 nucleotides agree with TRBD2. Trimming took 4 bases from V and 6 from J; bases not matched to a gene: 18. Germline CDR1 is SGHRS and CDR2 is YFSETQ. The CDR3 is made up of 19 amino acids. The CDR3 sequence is CASSRGLAGEATLVGEQYF. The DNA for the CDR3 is TGCGCCAGCAGCCGGGGACTAGCGGGAGAGGCCACATTGGTAGGCGAGCAGTACTTC.

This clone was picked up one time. This CDR3 reads CASSLGLLSYEQYF. DNA of the CDR3: TGTGCCAGCAGCCTAGGACTGCTCTCCTACGAGCAGTACTTC. The chain joins TRBV27 to TRBJ2-7, with D possibly matching TRBD2 (5 bases). This CDR3 contains 14 residues. In germline, CDR1 is MNHEY, CDR2 SMNVEV (reference sequence). Trimming stripped 6 bases from V and 0 bases from J, with 12 bases between.

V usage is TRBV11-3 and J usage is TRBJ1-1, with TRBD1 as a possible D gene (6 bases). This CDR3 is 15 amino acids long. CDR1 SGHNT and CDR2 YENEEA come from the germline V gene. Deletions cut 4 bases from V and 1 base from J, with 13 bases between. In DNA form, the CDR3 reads TGTGCCAGCAGCTACGGAACAGGGCCGAACACTGAAGCTTTCTTT. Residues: CASSYGTGPNTEAFF.

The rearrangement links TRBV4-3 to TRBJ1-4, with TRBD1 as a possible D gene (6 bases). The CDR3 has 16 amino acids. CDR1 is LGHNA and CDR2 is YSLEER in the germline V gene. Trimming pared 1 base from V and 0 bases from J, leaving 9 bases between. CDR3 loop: CASSQGTAATNEKLFF. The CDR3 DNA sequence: TGCGCCAGCAGCCAAGGGACAGCCGCAACTAATGAAAAACTGTTTTTT.

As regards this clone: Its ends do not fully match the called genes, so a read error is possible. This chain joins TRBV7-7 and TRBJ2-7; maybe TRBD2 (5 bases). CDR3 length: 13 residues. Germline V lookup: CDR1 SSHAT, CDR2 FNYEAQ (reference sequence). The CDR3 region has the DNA TGTGCTAGCAGCTCGATACCGGGATACGAGCAGTACTTC. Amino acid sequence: CASSSIPGYEQYF.

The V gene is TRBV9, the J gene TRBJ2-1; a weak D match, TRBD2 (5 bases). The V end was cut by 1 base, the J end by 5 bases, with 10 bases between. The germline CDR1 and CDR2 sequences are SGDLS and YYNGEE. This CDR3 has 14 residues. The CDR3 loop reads CASSVLISDNEQFF. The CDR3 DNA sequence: TGTGCCAGCAGCGTATTGATTAGCGACAATGAGCAGTTCTTC.

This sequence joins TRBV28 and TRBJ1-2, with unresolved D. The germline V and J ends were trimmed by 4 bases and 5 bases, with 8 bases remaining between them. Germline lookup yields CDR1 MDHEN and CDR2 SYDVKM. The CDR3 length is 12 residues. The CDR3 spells CASSSPTYGYTF. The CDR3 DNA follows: TGTGCCAGCAGTTCCCCCACTTATGGCTACACCTTC.

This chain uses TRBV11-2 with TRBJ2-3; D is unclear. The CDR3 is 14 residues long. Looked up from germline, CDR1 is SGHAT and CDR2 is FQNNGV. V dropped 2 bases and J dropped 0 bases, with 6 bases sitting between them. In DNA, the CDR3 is TGTGCCAGCAGCTTACCGGACAGCACAGATACGCAGTATTTT. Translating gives CASSLPDSTDTQYF. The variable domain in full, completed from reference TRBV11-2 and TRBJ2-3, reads EAGVAQSPRYKIIEKRQSVAFWCNPISGHATLYWYQQILGQGPKLLIQFQNNGVVDDSQLPKDRFSAERLKGVDSTLKIQPAKLEDSAVYLCASSLPDSTDTQYFGPGTRLTVL.

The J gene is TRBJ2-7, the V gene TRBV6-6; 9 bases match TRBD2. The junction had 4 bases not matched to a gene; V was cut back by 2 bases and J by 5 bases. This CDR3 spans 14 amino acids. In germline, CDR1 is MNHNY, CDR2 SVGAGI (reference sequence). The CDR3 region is CASSYGREGNEQYF. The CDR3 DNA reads TGTGCCAGCAGTTACGGGCGGGAGGGAAACGAGCAGTACTTC.

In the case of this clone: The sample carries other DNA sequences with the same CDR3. CDR3: CASSVAGIYNEQFF. CDR3 DNA: TGTGCCAGCAGCGTAGCGGGGATCTACAATGAGCAGTTCTTC. The V gene is TRBV9, the J gene TRBJ2-1; weak D call: TRBD2 (5 bases). The CDR3 is 14 residues long. Trimming removed 0 bases at V and 3 bases at J, with 7 bases between. From germline, CDR1 is SGDLS and CDR2 YYNGEE.

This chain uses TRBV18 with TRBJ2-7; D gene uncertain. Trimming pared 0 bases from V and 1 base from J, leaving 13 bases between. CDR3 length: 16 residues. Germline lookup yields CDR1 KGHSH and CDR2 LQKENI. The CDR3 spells CASSPPGWTESYEQYF. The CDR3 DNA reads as TGTGCCAGCTCACCACCGGGTTGGACGGAGTCCTACGAGCAGTACTTC.

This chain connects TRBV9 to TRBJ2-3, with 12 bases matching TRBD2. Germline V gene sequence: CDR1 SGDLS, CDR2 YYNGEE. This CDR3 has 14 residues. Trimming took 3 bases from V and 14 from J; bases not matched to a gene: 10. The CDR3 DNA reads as TGTGCCAGCAGCGAGGGGCTCACTAGCGGGGGGACGTATTTT. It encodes CASSEGLTSGGTYF.

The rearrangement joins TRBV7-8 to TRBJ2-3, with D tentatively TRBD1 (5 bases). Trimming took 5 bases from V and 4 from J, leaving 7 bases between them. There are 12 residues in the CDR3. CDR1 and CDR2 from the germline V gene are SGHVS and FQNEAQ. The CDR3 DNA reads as TGTGCCAGCAGCCCAGGGCCAGATACGCAGTATTTT. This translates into CASSPGPDTQYF. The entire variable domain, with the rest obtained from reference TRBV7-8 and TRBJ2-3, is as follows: GAGVSQSPRYKVAKRGQDVALRCDPISGHVSLFWYQQALGQGPEFLTYFQNEAQLDKSGLPSDRFFAERPEGSVSTLKIQRTQQEDSAVYLCASSPGPDTQYFGPGTRLTVL.

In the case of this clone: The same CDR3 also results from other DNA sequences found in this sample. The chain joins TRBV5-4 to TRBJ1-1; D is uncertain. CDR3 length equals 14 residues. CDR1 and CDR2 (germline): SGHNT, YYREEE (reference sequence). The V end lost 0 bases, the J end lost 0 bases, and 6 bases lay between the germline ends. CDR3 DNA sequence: TGTGCCAGCAGCTTGGATAGATTGAACACTGAAGCTTTCTTT. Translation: CASSLDRLNTEAFF.

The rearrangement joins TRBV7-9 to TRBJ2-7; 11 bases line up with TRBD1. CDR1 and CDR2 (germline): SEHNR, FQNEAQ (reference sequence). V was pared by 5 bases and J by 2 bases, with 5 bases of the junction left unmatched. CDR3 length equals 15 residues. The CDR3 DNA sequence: TGTGCCAGCAGCCCGATGGGACAGGGGGCCTACGAGCAGTACTTC. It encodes CASSPMGQGAYEQYF.

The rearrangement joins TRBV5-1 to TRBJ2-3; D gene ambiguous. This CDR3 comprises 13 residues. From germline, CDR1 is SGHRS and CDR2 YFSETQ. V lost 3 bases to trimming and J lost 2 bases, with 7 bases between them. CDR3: CASSSVNTDTQYF. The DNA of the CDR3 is TGCGCCAGCAGCTCGGTTAACACAGATACGCAGTATTTT.

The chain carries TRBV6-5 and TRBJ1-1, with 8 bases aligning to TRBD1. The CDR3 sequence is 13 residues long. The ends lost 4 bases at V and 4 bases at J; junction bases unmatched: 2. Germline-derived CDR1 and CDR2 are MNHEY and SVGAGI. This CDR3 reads CASSSTGATEAFF. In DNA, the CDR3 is TGTGCCAGCAGTTCGACAGGGGCCACTGAAGCTTTCTTT.

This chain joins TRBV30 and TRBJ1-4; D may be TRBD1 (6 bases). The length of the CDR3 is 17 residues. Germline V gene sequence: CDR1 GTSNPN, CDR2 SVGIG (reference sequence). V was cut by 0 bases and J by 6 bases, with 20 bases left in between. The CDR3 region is CAWSVPLRQAGHEKLFF. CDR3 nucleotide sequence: TGTGCCTGGAGTGTACCCCTCCGACAGGCCGGTCATGAAAAACTGTTTTTT.